This section outlines one T cell receptor beta chain sequence together with its context. This record belongs to a study of blood T cell repertoires in COVID-19. In the study overall: Acute and convalescent COVID-19 specimens originated in the United States, Italy and Spain.

TCRdb keeps only in-frame clones here, not all; method: immunoSEQ multiplex PCR. The top ten hold about 25% of the sample, which has 35,000 to 40,000 clones, about 79% seen once. The source is a human donor with acute or convalescent COVID-19. The donor label of this sample is uncertain. Sequenced material: peripheral blood.

The CDR3 DNA follows: TGTGCCAGTAAAACGGGAAACAATGAGCAGTTCTTC. Translation gives CASKTGNNEQFF. V is TRBV19 and J is TRBJ2-1; the D gene is possibly TRBD2 (5 bases). V shed 7 bases and J shed 5 bases, with 9 bases lying between them. CDR3 length: 12 amino acids. Germline loops: CDR1 LNHDA, CDR2 SQIVND (reference sequence).